Listed below are T cell receptor beta chains from one sample, sequenced in a study of blood T cell repertoires in COVID-19. Libraries were prepared by immunoSEQ multiplex PCR; TCRdb keeps only in-frame clonotypes and omits some of them. Of 200,000 to 250,000 clones in the sample, about 90% are singletons; the top ten hold about 15%. Source material: PBMCs or T cells enriched from blood (not recorded which). The receptor set was obtained from a man in his thirties or forties who had been exposed to COVID-19. Both conserved end residues are part of each CDR3. A D gene is named only where the DNA matches it firmly. Clone sizes are given selectively: once, few, many, or a class where the clone is expanded.

DNA,CDR3,V,J,size,D
TGTGCCAGCAGCCCTCTGCTAGCGGGACCCACAGATACGCAGTATTTT,CASSPLLAGPTDTQYF,TRBV3-1/TRBV3-2,TRBJ2-3,NA,TRBD2
TGTGCTAGTGGACAAACAGGGCCGAGCTCCTACGAGCAGTACTTC,CASGQTGPSSYEQYF,TRBV12-5,TRBJ2-7,NA,NA
TGTGCCAGCAGCTCTACAGCGAGCGGTGGCTACACCTTC,CASSSTASGGYTF,TRBV11-2,TRBJ1-2,NA,NA
TGTGCCAGTAGGGGGACTAGCAGTGGTTTAGTAGATACGCAGTATTTT,CASRGTSSGLVDTQYF,TRBV19,TRBJ2-3,NA,TRBD2
TGTGCCAGCAGCTTTCGGACAGGGGGGCCTGGCTACACCTTC,CASSFRTGGPGYTF,TRBV14,TRBJ1-2,few,TRBD1
TGTGCCAGTAGTAAAGGATTCGACAGGGGGCTCTCTGGGGCCAACGTCCTGACTTTC,CASSKGFDRGLSGANVLTF,TRBV19,TRBJ2-6,few,TRBD1
TGTGCCAGCAGCCCGACAGGGACGTTTTCACCCCTCCACTTT,CASSPTGTFSPLHF,TRBV5-6,TRBJ1-6,NA,TRBD1
TGTGCCAGCAGCTCCGGACTAGCGGGGCCCAAAGAGACCCAGTACTTC,CASSSGLAGPKETQYF,TRBV5-4,TRBJ2-5,NA,TRBD2
TGCGCCAGCAGCCAAACGGGATGGCAGAACTATGGCTACACCTTC,CASSQTGWQNYGYTF,TRBV4-1,TRBJ1-2,NA,NA
TGTGCCAGCAGCAACCGGGACTATAAGAGCTCCTACAATGAGCAGTTCTTC,CASSNRDYKSSYNEQFF,TRBV7-9,TRBJ2-1,NA,TRBD2
TGTGCCAGCAGCACCGGGGGGGGAACCTACGAGCAGTACTTC,CASSTGGGTYEQYF,TRBV9,TRBJ2-7,NA,TRBD2
TGCGCCAGCAGCTTGAAGCGCGGGGGGCAAGAGACCCAGTACTTC,CASSLKRGGQETQYF,TRBV5-1,TRBJ2-5,NA,TRBD2
TGTGCCAGCAGCCAAGATGTCCGCGCAGGGGAAAAACTGTTTTTT,CASSQDVRAGEKLFF,TRBV3-1/TRBV3-2,TRBJ1-4,NA,NA
TGTGCCAGCAGCGTAGGAGGGCTCGCCTACGAGCAGTACTTC,CASSVGGLAYEQYF,TRBV9,TRBJ2-7,NA,NA
TGTGCCAGCAGACTGGGGGGGTGGCATTCACCCCTCCACTTT,CASRLGGWHSPLHF,TRBV3-1/TRBV3-2,TRBJ1-6,NA,NA
TGCGCCAGCAGCTTGGCCGTTGGGAGGGGTGGCCCGGTGGCCAACGTCCTGACTTTC,CASSLAVGRGGPVANVLTF,TRBV5-1,TRBJ2-6,NA,TRBD2
TGTGCCAGCAAAGAGTCACAGCCTGGGGAGCAGTACTTC,CASKESQPGEQYF,TRBV6-5,TRBJ2-7,few,NA
TGCGCCAGCAGCGGGGGACTAGCGGGGTCGGCCTACGAGCAGTACTTC,CASSGGLAGSAYEQYF,TRBV5-1,TRBJ2-7,NA,TRBD2
TGTGCCAGCAGCTTATCCCAAATTAGCACAGATACGCAGTATTTT,CASSLSQISTDTQYF,TRBV7-2,TRBJ2-3,NA,NA
TGTGCCAGCGACACGGGGGGCACTGAAGCTTTCTTT,CASDTGGTEAFF,TRBV18,TRBJ1-1,NA,NA
TGTGCCAGCAGCTACCGGACTAGCGGGGGAACGCAGTATTTT,CASSYRTSGGTQYF,TRBV3-1/TRBV3-2,TRBJ2-3,NA,TRBD2
TGTGCCAGCAGCGCCCCACAGAACACTGAAGCTTTCTTT,CASSAPQNTEAFF,TRBV9,TRBJ1-1,NA,NA
TGTGCCAGCAGCCGTCTCGGACAGACAGAAAAACTGTTTTTT,CASSRLGQTEKLFF,TRBV7-6,TRBJ1-4,once,NA
TGTGCCAGCAGCTCTATTCGCGGGGGGAACTACAATGAGCAGTTCTTC,CASSSIRGGNYNEQFF,TRBV11-2,TRBJ2-1,NA,TRBD2
TGTGCCAGCAGTTTATCGAATGCGCCCAATAATTCACCCCTCCACTTT,CASSLSNAPNNSPLHF,TRBV27,TRBJ1-6,NA,NA
TGTGCCAGCAGTTCACCCGGGACTAGATCCCCAGATACGCAGTATTTT,CASSSPGTRSPDTQYF,TRBV6-5,TRBJ2-3,NA,TRBD2
TGTGCCAGCAGCCTGGGGGGCTCTGGAAACACCATATATTTT,CASSLGGSGNTIYF,TRBV11-3,TRBJ1-3,NA,NA
TGTGCCAGCGCCTCGAACTCGCACCAAGAGACCCAGTACTTC,CASASNSHQETQYF,TRBV2,TRBJ2-5,few,NA
TGTGCCAGCTCACCGAGCTCTGGAAACACCATATATTTT,CASSPSSGNTIYF,TRBV18,TRBJ1-3,NA,NA
TGTGCCAGCAGCTTAGGATCGAGGGTTTATAGCAATCAGCCCCAGCATTTT,CASSLGSRVYSNQPQHF,TRBV7-2,TRBJ1-5,once,NA
TGTGCCAGCTCACCGGCGGAGAGAGGTCAGCCCCAGCATTTT,CASSPAERGQPQHF,TRBV18,TRBJ1-5,NA,NA
TGCGCCAGTCGCGGCTGGGAGGATACGCAGTATTTT,CASRGWEDTQYF,TRBV5-1,TRBJ2-3,NA,NA
TGCGCCAGCAGCTTAGACAGGGGGATGGACTATGGCTACACCTTC,CASSLDRGMDYGYTF,TRBV5-1,TRBJ1-2,NA,TRBD1
TGTGCCAGCAGATTGCGTAGCTATGGCTACACCTTC,CASRLRSYGYTF,TRBV12-3/TRBV12-4,TRBJ1-2,NA,NA
TGTGCCAGCCTAAAGGATTCGGAGTATGGCTACACCTTC,CASLKDSEYGYTF,TRBV28,TRBJ1-2,few,NA
TGTGCCAGCAGCCCCCGGGGGAGCTTCTATGGCTACACCTTC,CASSPRGSFYGYTF,TRBV7-8,TRBJ1-2,NA,NA
TGCGCCAGCAGCCAAGATCAGATGGTTCAGTACCAAGAGACCCAGTACTTC,CASSQDQMVQYQETQYF,TRBV4-1,TRBJ2-5,NA,NA
TGTGCCAGCAATGGTCAGAACAATCAGCCCCAGCATTTT,CASNGQNNQPQHF,TRBV12-3/TRBV12-4,TRBJ1-5,NA,NA
TGCGCCAGCAGCCAAGTAGGGACTAGCGGGTTGGGTGAGCAGTTCTTC,CASSQVGTSGLGEQFF,TRBV4-3,TRBJ2-1,once,TRBD2
TGTGCCATCCGGGGGGGCGGAGGGGACCACGGGGAGCTGTTTTTT,CAIRGGGGDHGELFF,TRBV10-3,TRBJ2-2,few,TRBD2
TGCGCCAGCAGCCAAGACCCCCTAGAGCAGTACTTC,CASSQDPLEQYF,TRBV4-1,TRBJ2-7,NA,NA
TGTGCCAGCAGCTCGTCTGGGGGTCCCCTCGGGGGGACCCAGTACTTC,CASSSSGGPLGGTQYF,TRBV11-3,TRBJ2-5,NA,NA